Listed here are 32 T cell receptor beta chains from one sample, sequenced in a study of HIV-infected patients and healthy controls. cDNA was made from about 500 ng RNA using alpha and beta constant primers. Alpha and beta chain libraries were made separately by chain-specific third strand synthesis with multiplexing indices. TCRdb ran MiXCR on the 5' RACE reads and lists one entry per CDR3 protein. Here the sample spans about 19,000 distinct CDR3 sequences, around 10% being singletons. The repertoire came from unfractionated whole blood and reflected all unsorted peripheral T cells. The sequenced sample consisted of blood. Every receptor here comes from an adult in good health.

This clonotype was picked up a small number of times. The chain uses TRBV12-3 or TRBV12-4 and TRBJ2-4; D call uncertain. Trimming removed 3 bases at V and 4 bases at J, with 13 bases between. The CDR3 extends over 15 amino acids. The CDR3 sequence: CASSLPSGEKNIQYF. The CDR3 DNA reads TGTGCCAGCAGTTTGCCTAGTGGGGAAAAAAACATTCAGTACTTC.

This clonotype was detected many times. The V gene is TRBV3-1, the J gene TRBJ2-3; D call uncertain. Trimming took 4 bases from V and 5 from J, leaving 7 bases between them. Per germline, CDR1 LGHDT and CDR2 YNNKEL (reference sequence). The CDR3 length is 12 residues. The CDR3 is CASSPTLDTQYF. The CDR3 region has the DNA TGTGCCAGCAGCCCCACCTTAGATACGCAGTATTTT.

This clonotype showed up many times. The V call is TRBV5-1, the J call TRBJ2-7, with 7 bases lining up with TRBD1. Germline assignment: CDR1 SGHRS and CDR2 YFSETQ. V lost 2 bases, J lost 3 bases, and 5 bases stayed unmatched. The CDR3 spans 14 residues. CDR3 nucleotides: TGCGCCAGCAGCTTTGACAGGGTACTCTACGAGCAGTACTTC. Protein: CASSFDRVLYEQYF.

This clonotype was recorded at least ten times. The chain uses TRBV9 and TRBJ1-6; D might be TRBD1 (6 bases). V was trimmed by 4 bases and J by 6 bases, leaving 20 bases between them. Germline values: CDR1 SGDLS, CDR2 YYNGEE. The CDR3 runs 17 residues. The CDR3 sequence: CASSLVGGQRFNSPLHF. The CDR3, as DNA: TGTGCCAGCAGCCTAGTAGGTGGACAGAGATTTAATTCACCCCTCCACTTT.

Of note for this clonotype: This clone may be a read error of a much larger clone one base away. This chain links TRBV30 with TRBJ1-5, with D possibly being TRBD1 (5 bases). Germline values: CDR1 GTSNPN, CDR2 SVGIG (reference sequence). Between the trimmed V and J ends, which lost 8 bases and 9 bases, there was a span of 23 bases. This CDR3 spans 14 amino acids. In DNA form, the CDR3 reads TGTGCCCTCAATACAGGAACTCTACATCGGCCCCAGCATTTT. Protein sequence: CALNTGTLHRPQHF. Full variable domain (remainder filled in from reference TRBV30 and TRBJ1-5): SQTIHQWPATLVQPVGSPLSLECTVEGTSNPNLYWYRQAAGRGLQLLFYSVGIGQISSEVPQNLSASRPQDRQFILSSKKLLLSDSGFYLCALNTGTLHRPQHFGDGTRLSIL.

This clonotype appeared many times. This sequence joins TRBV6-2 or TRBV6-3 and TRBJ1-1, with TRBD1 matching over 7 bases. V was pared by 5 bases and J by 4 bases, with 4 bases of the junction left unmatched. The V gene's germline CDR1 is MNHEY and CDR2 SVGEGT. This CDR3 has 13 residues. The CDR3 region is CASSRTGFTEAFF. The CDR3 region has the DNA TGTGCCAGCAGTAGGACAGGCTTCACTGAAGCTTTCTTT.

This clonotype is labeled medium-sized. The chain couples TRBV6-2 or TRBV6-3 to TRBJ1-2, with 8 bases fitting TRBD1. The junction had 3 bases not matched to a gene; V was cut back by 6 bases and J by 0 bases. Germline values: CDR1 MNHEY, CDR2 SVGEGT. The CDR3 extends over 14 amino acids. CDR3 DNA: TGTGCCAGCAGATCGACAGGGGCTAACTATGGCTACACCTTC. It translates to CASRSTGANYGYTF.

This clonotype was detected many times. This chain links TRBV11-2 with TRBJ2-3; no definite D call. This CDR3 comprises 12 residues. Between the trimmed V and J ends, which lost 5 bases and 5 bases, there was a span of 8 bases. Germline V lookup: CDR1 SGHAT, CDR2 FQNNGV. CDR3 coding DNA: TGTGCCAGCAGCCCCCAACTAGATACGCAGTATTTT. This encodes CASSPQLDTQYF.

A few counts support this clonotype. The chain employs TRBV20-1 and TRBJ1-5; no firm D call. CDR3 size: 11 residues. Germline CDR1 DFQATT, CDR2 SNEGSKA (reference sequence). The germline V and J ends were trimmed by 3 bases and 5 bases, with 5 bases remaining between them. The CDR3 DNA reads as TGCAGTGCTAGTACCTATCAGCCCCAGCATTTT. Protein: CSASTYQPQHF.

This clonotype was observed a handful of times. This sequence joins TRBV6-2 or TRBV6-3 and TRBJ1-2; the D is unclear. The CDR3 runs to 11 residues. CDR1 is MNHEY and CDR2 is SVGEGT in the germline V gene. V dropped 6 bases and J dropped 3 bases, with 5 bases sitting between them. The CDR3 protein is CASSPDYGYTF. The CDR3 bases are TGTGCCAGCAGCCCGGACTATGGCTACACCTTC.

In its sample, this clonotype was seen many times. In DNA form, the CDR3 reads TGTGCCAGCAGTCTTGGACAGGGGGCTGGCTATGAGCAGTTCTTC. Its protein is CASSLGQGAGYEQFF. J is TRBJ2-1 and V is TRBV28; the match to TRBD1 covers 11 bases. The CDR3 sequence is 15 residues long. After removal of 5 bases from V and 8 bases from J, the junction contained 8 bases not matched to a gene. Germline V gene sequence: CDR1 MDHEN, CDR2 SYDVKM.

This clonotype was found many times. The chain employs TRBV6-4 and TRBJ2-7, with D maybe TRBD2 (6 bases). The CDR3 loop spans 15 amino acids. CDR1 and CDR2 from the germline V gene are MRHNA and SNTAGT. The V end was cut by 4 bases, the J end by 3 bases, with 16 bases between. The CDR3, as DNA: TGTGCCAGCAGTGCATATTCGGGAGAGGGCTACGAGCAGTACTTC. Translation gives CASSAYSGEGYEQYF.

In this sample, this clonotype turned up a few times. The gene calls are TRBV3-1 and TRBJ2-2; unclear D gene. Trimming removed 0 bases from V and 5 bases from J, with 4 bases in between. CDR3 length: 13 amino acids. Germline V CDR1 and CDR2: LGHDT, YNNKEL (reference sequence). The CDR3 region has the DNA TGTGCCAGCAGCCAAGATTGGACCGGGGAGCTGTTTTTT. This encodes CASSQDWTGELFF.

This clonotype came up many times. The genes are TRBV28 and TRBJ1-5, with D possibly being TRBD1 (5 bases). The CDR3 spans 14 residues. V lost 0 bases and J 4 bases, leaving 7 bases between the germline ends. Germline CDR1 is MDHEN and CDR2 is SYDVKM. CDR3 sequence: CASSLWGTNQPQHF. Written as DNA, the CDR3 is TGTGCCAGCAGTTTATGGGGGACTAATCAGCCCCAGCATTTT.

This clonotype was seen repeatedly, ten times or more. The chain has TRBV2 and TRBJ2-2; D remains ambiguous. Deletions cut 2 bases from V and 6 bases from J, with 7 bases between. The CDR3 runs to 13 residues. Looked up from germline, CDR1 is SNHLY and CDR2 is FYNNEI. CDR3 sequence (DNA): TGTGCCAGCAGTGAATCTTCCCCCGGGGAGCTGTTTTTT. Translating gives CASSESSPGELFF.

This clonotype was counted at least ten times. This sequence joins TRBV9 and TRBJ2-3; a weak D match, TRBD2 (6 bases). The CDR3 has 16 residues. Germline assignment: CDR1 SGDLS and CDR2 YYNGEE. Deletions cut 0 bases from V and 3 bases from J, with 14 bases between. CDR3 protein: CASSVGVSGLTDTQYF. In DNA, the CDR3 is TGTGCCAGCAGCGTAGGGGTTAGCGGTTTAACAGATACGCAGTATTTT. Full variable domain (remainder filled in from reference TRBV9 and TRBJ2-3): DSGVTQTPKHLITATGQRVTLRCSPRSGDLSVYWYQQSLDQGLQFLIQYYNGEERAKGNILERFSAQQFPDLHSELNLSSLELGDSALYFCASSVGVSGLTDTQYFGPGTRLTVL.

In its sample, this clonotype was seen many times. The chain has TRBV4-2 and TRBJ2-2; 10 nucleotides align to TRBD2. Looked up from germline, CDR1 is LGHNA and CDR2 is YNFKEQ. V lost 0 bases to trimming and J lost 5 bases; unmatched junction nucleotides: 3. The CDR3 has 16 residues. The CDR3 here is CASSQDLAGETGELFF. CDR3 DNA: TGTGCCAGCAGCCAAGATCTAGCGGGAGAAACCGGGGAGCTGTTTTTT.

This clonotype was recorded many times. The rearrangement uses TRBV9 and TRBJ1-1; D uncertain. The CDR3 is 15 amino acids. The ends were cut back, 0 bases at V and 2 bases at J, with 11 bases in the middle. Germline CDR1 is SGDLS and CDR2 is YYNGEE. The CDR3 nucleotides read TGTGCCAGCAGCGTAGCCCCCACTGGCAACACTGAAGCTTTCTTT. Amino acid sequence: CASSVAPTGNTEAFF.

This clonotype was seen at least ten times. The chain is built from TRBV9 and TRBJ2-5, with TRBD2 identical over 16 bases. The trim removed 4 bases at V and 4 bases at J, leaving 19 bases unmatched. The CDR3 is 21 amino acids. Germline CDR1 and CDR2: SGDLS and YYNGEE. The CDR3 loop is CASSTRPGLAGGPYRRETQYF. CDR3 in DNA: TGTGCCAGCAGCACAAGACCGGGACTAGCGGGAGGGCCATATCGTCGAGAGACCCAGTACTTC.

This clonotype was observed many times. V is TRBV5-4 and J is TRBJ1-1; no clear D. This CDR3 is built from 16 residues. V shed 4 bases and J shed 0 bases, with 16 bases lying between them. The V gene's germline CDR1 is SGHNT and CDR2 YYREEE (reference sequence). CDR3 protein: CASSPSVDRMNTEAFF. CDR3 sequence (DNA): TGTGCCAGCAGCCCCTCCGTGGATCGCATGAACACTGAAGCTTTCTTT.

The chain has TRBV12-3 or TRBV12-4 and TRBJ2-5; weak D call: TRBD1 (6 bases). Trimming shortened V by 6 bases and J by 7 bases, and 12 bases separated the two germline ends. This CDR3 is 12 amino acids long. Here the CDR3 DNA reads TGTGCCAGCAGACGCGAAGGGGGGACCCAGTACTTC. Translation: CASRREGGTQYF.

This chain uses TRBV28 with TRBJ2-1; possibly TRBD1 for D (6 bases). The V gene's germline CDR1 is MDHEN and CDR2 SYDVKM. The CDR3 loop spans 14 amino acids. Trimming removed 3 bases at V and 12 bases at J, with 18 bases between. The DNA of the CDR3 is TGTGCCAGCAGTTTGGTAGGACAGCCTAGGGGGCAGTTCTTC. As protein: CASSLVGQPRGQFF.

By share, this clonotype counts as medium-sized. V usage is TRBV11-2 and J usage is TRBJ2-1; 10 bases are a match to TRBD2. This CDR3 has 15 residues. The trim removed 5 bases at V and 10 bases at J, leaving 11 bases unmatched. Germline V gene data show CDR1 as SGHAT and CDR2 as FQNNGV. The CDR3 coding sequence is TGTGCCAGCAGCACGGGTCTAGCGGGAGTCGAGGAGCAGTTCTTC. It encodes CASSTGLAGVEEQFF.

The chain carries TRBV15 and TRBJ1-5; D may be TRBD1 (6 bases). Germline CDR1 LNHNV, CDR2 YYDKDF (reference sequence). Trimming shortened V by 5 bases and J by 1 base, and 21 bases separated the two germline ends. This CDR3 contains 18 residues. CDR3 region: CATSRALDSPQSNQPQHF. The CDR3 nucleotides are TGTGCCACCAGCCGTGCCCTGGACAGCCCACAGAGCAATCAGCCCCAGCATTTT.

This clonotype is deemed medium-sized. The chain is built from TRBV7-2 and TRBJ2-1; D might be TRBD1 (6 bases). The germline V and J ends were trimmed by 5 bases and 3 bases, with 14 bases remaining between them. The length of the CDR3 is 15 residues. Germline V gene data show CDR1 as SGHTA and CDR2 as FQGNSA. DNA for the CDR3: TGTGCCAGCAGCAAAAACAGGGACCGCTACAATGAGCAGTTCTTC. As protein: CASSKNRDRYNEQFF. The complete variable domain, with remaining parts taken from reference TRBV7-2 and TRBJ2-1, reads GAGVSQSPSNKVTEKGKDVELRCDPISGHTALYWYRQSLGQGLEFLIYFQGNSAPDKSGLPSDRFSAERTGGSVSTLTIQRTQQEDSAVYLCASSKNRDRYNEQFFGPGTRLTVL.

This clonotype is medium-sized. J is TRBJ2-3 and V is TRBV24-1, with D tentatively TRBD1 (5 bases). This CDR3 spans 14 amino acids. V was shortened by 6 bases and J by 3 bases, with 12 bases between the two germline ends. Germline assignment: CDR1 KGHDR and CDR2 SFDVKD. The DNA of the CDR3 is TGTGCCACCAGTCAGGGATTCGGGACAGATACGCAGTATTTT. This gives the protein CATSQGFGTDTQYF.

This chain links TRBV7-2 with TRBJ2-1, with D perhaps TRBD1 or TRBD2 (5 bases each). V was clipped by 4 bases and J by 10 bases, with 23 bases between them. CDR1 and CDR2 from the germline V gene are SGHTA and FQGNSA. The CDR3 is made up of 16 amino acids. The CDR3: CASSSHLTGRLTEQFF. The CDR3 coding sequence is TGTGCCAGCAGCTCGCACCTCACGGGACGTTTAACAGAGCAGTTCTTC.

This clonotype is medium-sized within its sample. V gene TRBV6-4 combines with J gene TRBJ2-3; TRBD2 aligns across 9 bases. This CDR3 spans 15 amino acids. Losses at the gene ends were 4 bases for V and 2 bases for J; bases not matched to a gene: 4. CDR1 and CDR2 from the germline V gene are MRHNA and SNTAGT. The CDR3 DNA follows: TGTGCCAGCAGTGCATTAGCGGGGGTCACAGATACGCAGTATTTT. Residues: CASSALAGVTDTQYF.

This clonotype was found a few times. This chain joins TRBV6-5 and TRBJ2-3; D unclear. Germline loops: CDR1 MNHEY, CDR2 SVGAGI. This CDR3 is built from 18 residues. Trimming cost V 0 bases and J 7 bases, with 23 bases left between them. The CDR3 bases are TGTGCCAGCAGTTACTCGACGACTCGGAATGCCTTTATGAATACGCAGTATTTT. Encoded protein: CASSYSTTRNAFMNTQYF.

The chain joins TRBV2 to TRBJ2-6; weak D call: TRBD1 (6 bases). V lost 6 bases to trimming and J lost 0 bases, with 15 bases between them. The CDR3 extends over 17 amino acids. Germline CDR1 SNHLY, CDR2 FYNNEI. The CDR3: CASRKDRFLSGANVLTF. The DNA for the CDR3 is TGTGCCAGCAGGAAGGACAGATTTCTCTCTGGGGCCAACGTCCTGACTTTC.

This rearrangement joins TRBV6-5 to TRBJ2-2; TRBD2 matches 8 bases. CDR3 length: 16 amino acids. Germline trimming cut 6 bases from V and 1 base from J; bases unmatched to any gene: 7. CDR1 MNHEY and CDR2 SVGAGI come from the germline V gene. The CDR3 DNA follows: TGTGCCAGCAGGATGGCGGGGGGCGGGAACACCGGGGAGCTGTTTTTT. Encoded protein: CASRMAGGGNTGELFF.

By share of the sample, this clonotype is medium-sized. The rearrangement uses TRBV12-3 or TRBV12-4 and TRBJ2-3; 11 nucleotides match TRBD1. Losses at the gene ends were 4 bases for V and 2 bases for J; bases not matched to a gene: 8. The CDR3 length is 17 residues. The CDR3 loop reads CASSSGQGVPHTDTQYF. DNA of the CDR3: TGTGCCAGCAGTTCGGGACAGGGGGTTCCTCACACAGATACGCAGTATTTT.